This entry lists 7 T cell receptor beta chains sequenced from one sample in a study of human T cells and chemical hapten exposure. TCRdb called the RACE reads again in MiXCR, with one record for every CDR3 protein. The sample contains around 380,000 distinct CDR3 sequences, nearly 5% of which appear only once. This sample's time point: patch test 1, 2 weeks after DPC sensitization. The treatment was: therapeutic diphenylcyclopropenone sensitization with weekly scalp DPC. Sequenced material: whole blood, taken in connection with sensitization to the hapten diphenylcyclopropenone (DPC). The receptors were gathered from a woman aged 45-65 years with alopecia areata. Some clones in this sample may be carry-over from other donors' samples.

This clonotype was detected many times. The V and J genes are TRBV29-1 and TRBJ2-3; no firm D call. This CDR3 is 12 amino acids long. Trimming took 5 bases from V and 1 from J, leaving 7 bases between them. The germline V gene encodes CDR1 SQVTM and CDR2 ANQGSEA. CDR3 protein: CSVLQRTDTQYF. The CDR3 nucleotides are TGCAGCGTTCTTCAGCGCACAGATACGCAGTATTTT.

V is TRBV28 and J is TRBJ2-2; D perhaps matches TRBD1 (5 bases). Germline CDR1 MDHEN, CDR2 SYDVKM. V was shortened by 3 bases and J by 2 bases, with 16 bases between the two germline ends. The CDR3 has 17 amino acids. The CDR3 bases are TGTGCCAGCAGTTTCGGCAGGTTGGGGCCTAACACCGGGGAGCTGTTTTTT. Residues: CASSFGRLGPNTGELFF.

This clonotype occurred many times. The V call is TRBV12-3 or TRBV12-4, the J call TRBJ2-7, with a possible D match to TRBD2 (5 bases). The germline V and J ends were trimmed by 2 bases and 2 bases, with 16 bases remaining between them. The CDR3 totals 16 residues. The CDR3 loop is CASSLWVGVGTYEQYF. In DNA, the CDR3 is TGTGCCAGCAGTTTATGGGTCGGGGTTGGGACCTACGAGCAGTACTTC.

This chain connects TRBV5-5 to TRBJ2-3; TRBD2 matches 8 bases. V was pared by 3 bases and J by 0 bases, with 6 bases of the junction left unmatched. Germline V gene data show CDR1 as SGHKS and CDR2 as YYEKEE (reference sequence). This CDR3 is 16 amino acids long. CDR3: CASSSGGATSTDTQYF. CDR3 in DNA: TGTGCCAGCAGCTCCGGGGGGGCAACTAGCACAGATACGCAGTATTTT.

In this sample, this clonotype turned up many times. The CDR3: CASSPPGVRQTQYF. The CDR3 bases are TGTGCCAGCAGCCCCCCAGGAGTCCGGCAGACCCAGTACTTC. J is TRBJ2-5 and V is TRBV12-3 or TRBV12-4; D gene unclear. The CDR3 contains 14 residues. The V and J ends lost 6 bases and 6 bases respectively, with 17 bases between them.

This clonotype occurred many times. The chain employs TRBV28 and TRBJ2-7; weak D call: TRBD2 (5 bases). Germline V CDR1 and CDR2: MDHEN, SYDVKM. The germline V and J ends were trimmed by 5 bases and 2 bases, with 7 bases remaining between them. The CDR3 runs 12 residues. Written as DNA, the CDR3 is TGTGCCAGCAGTACCGGGGCCTACGAGCAGTACTTC. It is translated as CASSTGAYEQYF.

Here the CDR3 reads CASRSGVVGEKLFF. The CDR3 DNA is TGTGCCAGCAGAAGTGGGGTGGTTGGTGAAAAACTGTTTTTT. The chain recombines TRBV6-5 with TRBJ1-4; D ambiguous. From germline, CDR1 is MNHEY and CDR2 SVGAGI. V lost 6 bases and J 7 bases, leaving 15 bases between the germline ends. This CDR3 comprises 14 residues.